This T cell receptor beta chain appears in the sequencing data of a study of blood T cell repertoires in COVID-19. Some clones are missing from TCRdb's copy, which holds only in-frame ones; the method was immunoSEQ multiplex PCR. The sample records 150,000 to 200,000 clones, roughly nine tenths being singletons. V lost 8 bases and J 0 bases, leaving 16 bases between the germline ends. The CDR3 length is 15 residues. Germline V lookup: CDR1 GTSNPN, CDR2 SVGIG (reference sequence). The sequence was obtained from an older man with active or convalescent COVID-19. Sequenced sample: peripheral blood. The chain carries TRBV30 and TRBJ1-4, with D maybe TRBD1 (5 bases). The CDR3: CAMLGWGATNEKLFF. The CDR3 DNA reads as TGTGCCATGTTAGGTTGGGGGGCAACTAATGAAAAACTGTTTTTT.